What follows are 17 T cell receptor beta chains derived from one specimen sequenced in a study of resident and recirculating memory T cells in vitiligo. Sequencing was performed with immunoSEQ multiplex PCR; in TCRdb, only in-frame clones are kept and a portion is missing. The sample includes approximately 69,000 clones, about 89% of them seen just once. Sequencing input: blood. Receptor source: a male donor with vitiligo.

The V call is TRBV7-9, the J call TRBJ1-4, with D unresolved. With 3 bases removed from V and 0 bases from J, the gap between germline ends came to 8 bases. Germline lookup yields CDR1 SEHNR and CDR2 FQNEAQ (reference sequence). CDR3 size: 15 residues. CDR3 amino acids: CASSFLATTNEKLFF. CDR3 sequence (DNA): TGTGCCAGCAGCTTCCTAGCTACAACTAATGAAAAACTGTTTTTT.

The J gene is TRBJ1-2, the V gene TRBV6-5, with D perhaps matching TRBD1 (6 bases). The CDR3 length is 12 residues. Trimming removed 5 bases from V and 8 bases from J, with 12 bases in between. The V gene's germline CDR1 is MNHEY and CDR2 SVGAGI. The CDR3 DNA sequence: TGTGCCAGCAGTAATACAGGGTACGGCTACACCTTC. It is translated as CASSNTGYGYTF.

This clone was seen once. The rearrangement uses TRBV6-1 and TRBJ1-2; D perhaps matches TRBD1 (5 bases). This CDR3 has 10 residues. Looked up from germline, CDR1 is MNHNS and CDR2 is SASEGT. The V and J ends lost 3 bases and 13 bases respectively, with 9 bases between them. The CDR3 loop reads CASSEGGGTF. The CDR3 DNA sequence: TGTGCCAGCAGTGAGGGGGGGGGCACCTTC.

V usage is TRBV5-1 and J usage is TRBJ2-5, with 10 bases aligning to TRBD1. The CDR3 runs 15 residues. Per germline, CDR1 SGHRS and CDR2 YFSETQ. V was clipped by 2 bases and J by 1 base; unmatched bases: 2. CDR3 sequence: CASSFRTGGQETQYF. In DNA form, the CDR3 reads TGCGCCAGCAGCTTTCGGACAGGGGGCCAAGAGACCCAGTACTTC.

The V and J genes are TRBV7-2 and TRBJ1-2; a possible D gene is TRBD1 (6 bases). Germline V gene lookup returns CDR1 SGHTA and CDR2 FQGNSA. V lost 7 bases to trimming and J lost 5 bases, with 20 bases between them. The CDR3 has 15 amino acids. The chain's CDR3 is CASTNSWTVGYGYTF. The CDR3 DNA reads TGTGCCAGCACCAATTCCTGGACAGTGGGTTATGGCTACACCTTC.

This clone was picked up a small number of times. V is TRBV9 and J is TRBJ2-1, with D maybe TRBD1 (5 bases). The germline gives CDR1 SGDLS, CDR2 YYNGEE. Trimming cost V 2 bases and J 5 bases, with 11 bases left between them. The CDR3 is made up of 14 amino acids. The CDR3 region is CASSVQGVDNEQFF. The CDR3 nucleotides are TGTGCCAGCAGCGTCCAGGGCGTCGACAATGAGCAGTTCTTC.

V and J are TRBV2 and TRBJ2-2, with unresolved D. Germline-derived CDR1 and CDR2 are SNHLY and FYNNEI. There are 16 residues in the CDR3. The V end lost 2 bases, the J end lost 3 bases, and 13 bases lay between the germline ends. CDR3 sequence: CASSEYDRDDTGELFF. In nucleotides, the CDR3 is TGTGCCAGCAGTGAATATGATCGAGATGACACCGGGGAGCTGTTTTTT. The whole variable domain, remainder taken from reference TRBV2 and TRBJ2-2, is EPEVTQTPSHQVTQMGQEVILRCVPISNHLYFYWYRQILGQKVEFLVSFYNNEISEKSEIFDDQFSVERPDGSNFTLKIRSTKLEDSAMYFCASSEYDRDDTGELFFGEGSRLTVL.

V is TRBV7-9 and J is TRBJ2-5; 14 bases line up with TRBD2. Germline values: CDR1 SEHNR, CDR2 FQNEAQ (reference sequence). This CDR3 has 15 amino acids. With V trimmed by 5 bases and J by 5 bases, 4 bases remained unmatched. CDR3 sequence reads: CASSRGTSGGETQYF. The CDR3 bases are TGTGCCAGCAGCCGCGGGACTAGCGGGGGTGAGACCCAGTACTTC.

This clone was counted once. V and J are TRBV29-1 and TRBJ1-2; 9 positions match TRBD1. V trimming: 6 bases; J trimming: 5 bases; junction bases outside the gene matches: 7. The CDR3 runs to 13 residues. CDR1 and CDR2 (germline): SQVTM, ANQGSEA. This chain's CDR3 is CSVPDRGPYGYTF. DNA for the CDR3: TGCAGCGTACCGGACAGGGGTCCTTATGGCTACACCTTC.

The chain uses TRBV28 and TRBJ2-1; unclear D gene. Trimming cost V 3 bases and J 0 bases, with 9 bases left between them. The germline V gene has CDR1 MDHEN and CDR2 SYDVKM. The CDR3 contains 15 residues. CDR3 DNA sequence: TGTGCCAGCAGTTTGGGCAGTATCTCCTACAATGAGCAGTTCTTC. Translated: CASSLGSISYNEQFF.

Many counts were recorded for this clone. The rearrangement joins TRBV5-1 to TRBJ1-6, with D perhaps TRBD1 (5 bases). The CDR3 spans 14 residues. Germline V gene sequence: CDR1 SGHRS, CDR2 YFSETQ. The V and J ends lost 4 bases and 7 bases respectively, with 12 bases between them. The CDR3 nucleotides are TGCGCCAGCAGCCCACCAGGGTCAAATTCACCCCTCCACTTT. This codes for CASSPPGSNSPLHF.

This clone was picked up one time. The chain joins TRBV18 to TRBJ2-3; 7 bases agree with TRBD2. This CDR3 comprises 15 residues. From germline, CDR1 is KGHSH and CDR2 LQKENI. Germline trimming cut 0 bases from V and 0 bases from J; bases unmatched to any gene: 0. CDR3 loop: CASSPPRGSTDTQYF. CDR3 DNA sequence: TGTGCCAGCTCACCACCGCGGGGGAGCACAGATACGCAGTATTTT.

This rearrangement joins TRBV18 to TRBJ2-1; the D is unclear. The CDR3 contains 15 residues. Trimming removed 6 bases from V and 0 bases from J, with 12 bases in between. In germline, CDR1 is KGHSH, CDR2 LQKENI. DNA of the CDR3: TGTGCCAGCTCCACCCTTCAGGACTCCTACAATGAGCAGTTCTTC. It specifies CASSTLQDSYNEQFF.

This clone rates as medium-sized. This chain connects TRBV6-4 to TRBJ2-1; 15 bases fit TRBD2. This CDR3 spans 15 amino acids. Per the germline V gene, CDR1 is MRHNA and CDR2 is SNTAGT. V trimming: 8 bases; J trimming: 8 bases; junction bases outside the gene matches: 7. CDR3 region: CASSRTSGGADEQFF. The CDR3 bases are TGTGCCAGCTCACGGACTAGCGGGGGGGCGGATGAGCAGTTCTTC.

The chain employs TRBV2 and TRBJ1-4; 9 bases line up with TRBD1. The CDR3 covers 15 residues. V lost 6 bases to trimming and J lost 8 bases; unmatched junction nucleotides: 10. CDR1 is SNHLY, CDR2 FYNNEI, per germline. The CDR3 region is CASRRTGALGEKLFF. The CDR3 nucleotides are TGTGCCAGCAGAAGGACAGGGGCTCTTGGAGAAAAACTGTTTTTT.

The chain has TRBV7-2 and TRBJ1-2, with 7 bases identical to TRBD1. The V segment lost 4 bases and the J segment 8 bases; nucleotides outside the gene matches: 7. The CDR3 is 13 residues long. Germline lookup yields CDR1 SGHTA and CDR2 FQGNSA. CDR3 bases: TGTGCCAGCAGCTCTAGGGGGCCACGGGGCTACACCTTC. Protein sequence: CASSSRGPRGYTF.

This clone has a single count. This chain connects TRBV7-6 to TRBJ1-1; the match to TRBD1 covers 9 bases. The CDR3 is made up of 14 amino acids. Looked up from germline, CDR1 is SGHVS and CDR2 is FNYEAQ. The V and J ends lost 5 bases and 6 bases, in that order; junction bases with no gene match: 7. The CDR3 DNA is TGTGCCAGCAGCGATTTACAGGGGGCGCCTGAAGCTTTCTTT. Translating it yields CASSDLQGAPEAFF.